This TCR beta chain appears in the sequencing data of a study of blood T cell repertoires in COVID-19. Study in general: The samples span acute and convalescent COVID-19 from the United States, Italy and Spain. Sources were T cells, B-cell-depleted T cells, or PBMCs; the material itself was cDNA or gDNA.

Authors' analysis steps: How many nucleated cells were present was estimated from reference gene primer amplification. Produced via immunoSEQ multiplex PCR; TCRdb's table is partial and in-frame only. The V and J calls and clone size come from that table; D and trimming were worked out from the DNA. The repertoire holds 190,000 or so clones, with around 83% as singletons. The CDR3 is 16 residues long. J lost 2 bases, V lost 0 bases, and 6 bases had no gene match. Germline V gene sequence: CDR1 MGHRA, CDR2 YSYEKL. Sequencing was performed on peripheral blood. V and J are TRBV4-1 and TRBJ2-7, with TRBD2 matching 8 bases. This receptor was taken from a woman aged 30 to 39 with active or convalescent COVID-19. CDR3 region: CASSQDFRGGTYEQYF. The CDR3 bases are TGCGCCAGCAGCCAAGATTTTCGGGGGGGTACCTACGAGCAGTACTTC.